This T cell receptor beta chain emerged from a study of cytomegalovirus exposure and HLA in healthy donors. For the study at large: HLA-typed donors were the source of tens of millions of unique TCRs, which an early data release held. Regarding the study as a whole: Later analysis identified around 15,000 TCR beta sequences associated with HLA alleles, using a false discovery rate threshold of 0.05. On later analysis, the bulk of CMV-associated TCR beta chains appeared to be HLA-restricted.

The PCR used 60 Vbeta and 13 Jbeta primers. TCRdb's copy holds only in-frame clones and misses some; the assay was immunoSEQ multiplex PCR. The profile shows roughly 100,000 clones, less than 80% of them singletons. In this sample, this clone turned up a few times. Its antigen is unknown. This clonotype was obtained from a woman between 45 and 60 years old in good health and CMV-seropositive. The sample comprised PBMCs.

In DNA form, the CDR3 reads TGTGCCAGCAGTGATTGGGACAGTCTTATGGGTGACGAGCAGTACTTC. As protein: CASSDWDSLMGDEQYF. The rearrangement uses TRBV6-1 and TRBJ2-7, with 7 positions matching TRBD1. The CDR3 totals 16 residues. V gave up 3 bases and J gave up 5 bases; unmatched junction bases: 13. Germline CDR1 reads MNHNS; CDR2 reads SASEGT.